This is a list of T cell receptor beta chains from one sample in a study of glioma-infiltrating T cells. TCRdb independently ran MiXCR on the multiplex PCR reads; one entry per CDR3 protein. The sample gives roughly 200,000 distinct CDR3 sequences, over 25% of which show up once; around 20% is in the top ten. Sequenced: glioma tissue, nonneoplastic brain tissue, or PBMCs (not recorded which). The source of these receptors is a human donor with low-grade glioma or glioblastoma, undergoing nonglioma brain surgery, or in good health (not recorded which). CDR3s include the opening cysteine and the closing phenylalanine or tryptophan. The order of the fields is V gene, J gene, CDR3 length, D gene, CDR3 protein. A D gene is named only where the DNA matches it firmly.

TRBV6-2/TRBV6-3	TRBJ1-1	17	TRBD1	CASSSDREGGFDTEAFF
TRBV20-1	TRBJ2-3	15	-	CSARSTGFPTDTQYF
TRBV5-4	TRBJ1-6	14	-	CASSSYPYNSPLHF
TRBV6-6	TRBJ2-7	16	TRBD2	CASSYSGRPSSYEQYF
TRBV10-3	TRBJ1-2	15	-	CAIRELRGANYCYTF
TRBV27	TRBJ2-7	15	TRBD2	CASSLSGGSGYEQYF
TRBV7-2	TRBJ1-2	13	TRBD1	CASRPTGGDGYTF
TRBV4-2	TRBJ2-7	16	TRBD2	CASSQRGAGGSYEQYF
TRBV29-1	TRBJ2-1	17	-	CSVAGLERSSSYNEQFF
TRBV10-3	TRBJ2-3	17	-	CAISASLGARGTDTQYF